The sequence of this T cell receptor beta chain was determined in a study of cytomegalovirus exposure and HLA in healthy donors. Study-wide results and limits: Earlier analysis looked at TCR beta V segments, and most were productive about 90% or about 30% of the time. Most sequenced TCRs were rare (though some public TCRs occurred in many donors).

The PCR contained 60 Vbeta and 13 Jbeta primers. Clones were read by immunoSEQ multiplex PCR, and TCRdb kept only the in-frame ones, dropping some. The sample shows some 200,000 clones, approximately 80% of them seen only once. Germline assignment: CDR1 SSHAT and CDR2 FNYEAQ (reference sequence). The CDR3 runs 13 residues. With respect to this clone: The antigen is undetermined. The junction differs from germline at one of its ends, possibly a read error.

All donors participated as healthy donors of bone marrow. The rearrangement links TRBV7-7 to TRBJ2-7, with 8 nucleotides matching TRBD2. This receptor was taken from a female donor in good health and CMV-seronegative. Material for sequencing was PBMCs. The CDR3 DNA is TGTGCTAGCAGCAAGAGGCGGGGGGACGAGCAGTACTTC. Its protein product is CASSKRRGDEQYF.